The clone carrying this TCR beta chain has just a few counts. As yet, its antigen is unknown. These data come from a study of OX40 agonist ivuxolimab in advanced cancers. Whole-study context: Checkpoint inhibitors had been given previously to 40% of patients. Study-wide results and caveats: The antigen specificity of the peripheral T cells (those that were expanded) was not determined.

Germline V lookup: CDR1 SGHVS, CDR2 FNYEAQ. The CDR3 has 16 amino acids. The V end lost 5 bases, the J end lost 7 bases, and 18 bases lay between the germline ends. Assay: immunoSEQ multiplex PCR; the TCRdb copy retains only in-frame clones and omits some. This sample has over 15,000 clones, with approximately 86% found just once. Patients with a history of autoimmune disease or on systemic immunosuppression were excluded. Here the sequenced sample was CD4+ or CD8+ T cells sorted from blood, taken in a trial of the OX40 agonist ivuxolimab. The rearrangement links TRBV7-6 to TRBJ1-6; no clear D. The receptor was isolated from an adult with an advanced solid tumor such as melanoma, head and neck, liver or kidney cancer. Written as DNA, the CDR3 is TGTGCCAGCAGCGCGTTTAGGAGAGTGGGAAATTCACCCCTCCACTTT. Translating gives CASSAFRRVGNSPLHF.